Below, 21 T cell receptor beta chains from the same sample are listed, as sequenced in a study of OX40 agonist ivuxolimab in advanced cancers. Sequencing was performed with immunoSEQ multiplex PCR; in TCRdb, only in-frame clones are kept and a portion is missing. The sample includes 43,000 or so clones, approximately 91% of them seen just once. The material was CD4+ or CD8+ T cells sorted from blood, obtained in a trial of the OX40 agonist ivuxolimab. The receptor source for this set is an adult with an advanced solid tumor such as melanoma, head and neck, liver or kidney cancer.

V is TRBV29-1 and J is TRBJ2-3, with 7 bases fitting TRBD2. The germline V gene has CDR1 SQVTM and CDR2 ANQGSEA. With V trimmed by 7 bases and J by 4 bases, 14 bases remained unmatched. CDR3 length: 15 amino acids. The CDR3 is CSGGGPESLADTQYF. The CDR3 DNA sequence: TGCAGCGGGGGGGGACCCGAAAGCCTGGCAGATACGCAGTATTTT.

A few counts support this clone. The chain couples TRBV28 to TRBJ2-1, with TRBD1 matching 7 bases. The CDR3 extends over 17 amino acids. The J segment lost 0 bases and the V segment lost 6 bases, leaving 11 bases of the junction unmatched. The V gene's germline CDR1 is MDHEN and CDR2 SYDVKM. The CDR3 DNA reads as TGTGCCAGCAGCGCTGCCCCACAGGGGCCCTCCTACAATGAGCAGTTCTTC. Translating it yields CASSAAPQGPSYNEQFF.

The V call is TRBV7-2, the J call TRBJ1-5, with a tentative D call TRBD1 (6 bases). The V gene's germline CDR1 is SGHTA and CDR2 FQGNSA. The V gene lost 5 bases and the J gene lost 10 bases, with 18 bases spanning the gap. The CDR3 contains 14 residues. This CDR3 reads CASSPATAGAPQHF. The CDR3 DNA follows: TGTGCCAGCAGCCCTGCCACTGCGGGGGCCCCCCAGCATTTT.

This clone was detected only a few times. Written as DNA, the CDR3 is TGTGCCAGTAGTATAGTCCCCTCTAGCGGGAGACGGGGTGAGCAGTTCTTC. Protein product: CASSIVPSSGRRGEQFF. This chain uses TRBV19 with TRBJ2-1, with 10 bases aligning to TRBD2. CDR3 length equals 17 residues. V lost 1 base, J lost 9 bases, and 12 bases stayed unmatched. Germline V gives CDR1 LNHDA, CDR2 SQIVND (reference sequence).

The chain has TRBV29-1 and TRBJ2-7, with D unclear. CDR3 length: 13 residues. V was shortened by 0 bases and J by 6 bases, with 12 bases between the two germline ends. Germline CDR1 reads SQVTM; CDR2 reads ANQGSEA. The CDR3 loop is CSVEDLTVGEQYF. CDR3 sequence (DNA): TGCAGCGTTGAAGATCTTACAGTCGGCGAGCAGTACTTC.

The CDR3 nucleotides are TGTGCCTGGAGCCCCCGAGGCCCAATAGGGAATGAAAAACTGTTTTTT. Translation gives CAWSPRGPIGNEKLFF. V is TRBV30 and J is TRBJ1-4; no reliable D call. The CDR3 consists of 16 residues. The germline V gene encodes CDR1 GTSNPN and CDR2 SVGIG (reference sequence). V lost 3 bases, J lost 5 bases, and 19 bases lay in between.

As concerns this clone: Within the sample, other DNA sequences also encode this same CDR3. This rearrangement joins TRBV28 to TRBJ2-3; D is undetermined. There are 11 residues in the CDR3. Per germline, CDR1 MDHEN and CDR2 SYDVKM. Trimming took 3 bases from V and 6 from J, leaving 4 bases between them. CDR3 DNA sequence: TGTGCCAGCAGTTTTAGGGATACGCAGTATTTT. Translating it yields CASSFRDTQYF. Together with reference TRBV28 and TRBJ2-3, the CDR3 gives the full variable domain: DVKVTQSSRYLVKRTGEKVFLECVQDMDHENMFWYRQDPGLGLRLIYFSYDVKMKEKGDIPEGYSVSREKKERFSLILESASTNQTSMYLCASSFRDTQYFGPGTRLTVL.

This sequence joins TRBV7-2 and TRBJ1-2, with D possibly TRBD1 on 6 matching bases. V lost 5 bases, J lost 4 bases, and 20 bases lay in between. Germline loops: CDR1 SGHTA, CDR2 FQGNSA. The CDR3 totals 16 residues. The CDR3 DNA reads as TGTGCCAGCAGCCCTCAGGGGCGGGGAGGAGGCTATGGCTACACCTTC. This sequence encodes CASSPQGRGGGYGYTF.

The table lists this clone with a few counts. The rearrangement links TRBV4-2 to TRBJ2-5, with unresolved D. V shed 3 bases and J shed 0 bases, with 5 bases lying between them. In germline, CDR1 is LGHNA, CDR2 YNFKEQ. This CDR3 region has 13 residues. The CDR3 is CASSHSYQETQYF. CDR3 nucleotide sequence: TGTGCCAGCAGCCACTCATACCAAGAGACCCAGTACTTC.

The rearrangement links TRBV2 to TRBJ1-5; 8 bases align to TRBD1. The germline V gene has CDR1 SNHLY and CDR2 FYNNEI. V lost 4 bases and J lost 4; bases outside the gene matches: 3. CDR3 length: 14 residues. CDR3 protein: CASSGTGKNQPQHF. The CDR3 region has the DNA TGTGCCAGCAGTGGGACAGGGAAGAATCAGCCCCAGCATTTT.

This clone occurred once. V usage is TRBV18 and J usage is TRBJ1-3, with D possibly matching TRBD1 (6 bases). V was shortened by 2 bases and J by 5 bases, with 13 bases between the two germline ends. Germline V gives CDR1 KGHSH, CDR2 LQKENI. The CDR3 loop spans 15 amino acids. Here the CDR3 DNA reads TGTGCCAGCTCACCAGCAGGGGCGAAGAGAAACACCATATATTTT. It specifies CASSPAGAKRNTIYF.

The V gene is TRBV9, the J gene TRBJ2-3; 7 bases match TRBD1. V dropped 4 bases and J dropped 1; count of bases not matched to a gene: 6. The V gene's germline CDR1 is SGDLS and CDR2 YYNGEE. The CDR3 contains 15 residues. DNA of the CDR3: TGTGCCAGCAGCAAAGGGGGCGCTGGCACAGATACGCAGTATTTT. It translates to CASSKGGAGTDTQYF.

The table lists this clone with a count of one. The rearrangement links TRBV28 to TRBJ2-7, with D perhaps TRBD2 (6 bases). This CDR3 spans 13 amino acids. Germline CDR1 reads MDHEN; CDR2 reads SYDVKM. Trimming left V 5 bases short and J 2 bases short, with 10 bases between. DNA of the CDR3: TGTGCCAGCAGTACTAGCCCTCCCTACGAGCAGTACTTC. This encodes CASSTSPPYEQYF.

The chain carries TRBV7-3 and TRBJ2-7; D unclear. CDR1 is SGHTA, CDR2 FQGTGA, per germline. V was trimmed by 1 base and J by 3 bases, leaving 7 bases between them. This CDR3 region has 13 residues. CDR3 protein: CASSLMNGYEQYF. In nucleotides, the CDR3 is TGTGCCAGCAGCTTAATGAACGGCTACGAGCAGTACTTC.

The chain carries TRBV7-2 and TRBJ2-7, with 8 bases fitting TRBD1. The CDR3 consists of 15 residues. With V trimmed by 4 bases and J by 1 base, 6 bases remained unmatched. Germline V gene sequence: CDR1 SGHTA, CDR2 FQGNSA. CDR3 sequence (DNA): TGTGCCAGCAGCTCCGACAGGGGTTCATCCTACGAGCAGTACTTC. Translation: CASSSDRGSSYEQYF.

The genes are TRBV14 and TRBJ2-6, with D tentatively TRBD1 or TRBD2 (5 bases each). Per germline, CDR1 SGHDN and CDR2 FVKESK. The CDR3 loop spans 15 amino acids. Deletions cut 6 bases from V and 0 bases from J, with 9 bases between. The CDR3: CASRGRDSGANVLTF. The DNA of the CDR3 is TGTGCCAGCAGGGGACGGGACTCTGGGGCCAACGTCCTGACTTTC.

V and J are TRBV7-6 and TRBJ1-4; D perhaps matches TRBD1 (6 bases). The CDR3 length is 15 residues. The V and J ends lost 8 bases and 4 bases respectively, with 17 bases between them. Germline CDR1 and CDR2: SGHVS and FNYEAQ. CDR3 bases: TGTGCCAGCTCCCGGGGGCAGGGAGGTAATGAAAAACTGTTTTTT. Translating it yields CASSRGQGGNEKLFF.

DNA of the CDR3: TGTGCCAGCAGGTGGGAGGGACGAAATATCGCCGGGGAGCTGTTTTTT. Protein sequence: CASRWEGRNIAGELFF. The chain couples TRBV7-2 to TRBJ2-2; TRBD2 agrees at 7 bases. The CDR3 consists of 16 residues. CDR1 is SGHTA and CDR2 is FQGNSA in the germline V gene. The trim removed 6 bases at V and 6 bases at J, leaving 13 bases unmatched. Complete variable domain (other parts from reference TRBV7-2 and TRBJ2-2): GAGVSQSPSNKVTEKGKDVELRCDPISGHTALYWYRQSLGQGLEFLIYFQGNSAPDKSGLPSDRFSAERTGGSVSTLTIQRTQQEDSAVYLCASRWEGRNIAGELFFGEGSRLTVL.

This sequence joins TRBV7-8 and TRBJ1-1, with D hard to call. CDR3 size: 12 residues. Germline V gene data show CDR1 as SGHVS and CDR2 as FQNEAQ. Between the trimmed V and J ends, which lost 1 base and 4 bases, there was a span of 4 bases. CDR3 protein: CASSLDVTEAFF. Here the CDR3 DNA reads TGTGCCAGCAGCTTAGACGTCACTGAAGCTTTCTTT.

This rearrangement joins TRBV7-8 to TRBJ2-1; D is perhaps TRBD2 (5 bases). V was pared by 5 bases and J by 5 bases, with 13 bases between. CDR3 size: 14 residues. CDR1 and CDR2 from the germline V gene are SGHVS and FQNEAQ. The CDR3 region has the DNA TGTGCCAGCAGCCCGAGGACTGGAAACAATGAGCAGTTCTTC. This codes for CASSPRTGNNEQFF.

The DNA of the CDR3 is TGTGCCAGCAGCGGTGGAGGGCCGACAGCTGGAAAGACCCAGTACTTC. It encodes CASSGGGPTAGKTQYF. V is TRBV11-2 and J is TRBJ2-5; weak D call: TRBD2 (6 bases). Trimming pared 5 bases from V and 6 bases from J, leaving 22 bases between. This CDR3 has 16 amino acids. In germline, CDR1 is SGHAT, CDR2 FQNNGV.